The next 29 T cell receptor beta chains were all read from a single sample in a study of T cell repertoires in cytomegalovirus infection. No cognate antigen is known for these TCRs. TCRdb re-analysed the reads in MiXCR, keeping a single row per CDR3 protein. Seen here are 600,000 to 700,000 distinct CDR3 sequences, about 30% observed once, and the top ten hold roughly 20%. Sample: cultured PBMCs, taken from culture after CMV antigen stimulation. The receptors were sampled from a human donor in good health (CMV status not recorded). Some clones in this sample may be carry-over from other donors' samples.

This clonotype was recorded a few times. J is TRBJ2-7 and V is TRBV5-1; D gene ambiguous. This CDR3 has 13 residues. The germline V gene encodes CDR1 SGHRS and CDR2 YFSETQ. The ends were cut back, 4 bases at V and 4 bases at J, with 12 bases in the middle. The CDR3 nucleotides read TGCGCCAGCAGCCGAGAACTCGGTTACGAGCAGTACTTC. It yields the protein CASSRELGYEQYF.

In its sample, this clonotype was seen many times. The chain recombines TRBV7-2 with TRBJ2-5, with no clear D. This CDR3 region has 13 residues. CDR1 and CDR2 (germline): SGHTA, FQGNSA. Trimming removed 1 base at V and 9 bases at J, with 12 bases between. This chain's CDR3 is CASSLERLNSQYF. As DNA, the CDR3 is TGTGCCAGCAGCTTAGAGCGCCTGAACTCCCAGTACTTC.

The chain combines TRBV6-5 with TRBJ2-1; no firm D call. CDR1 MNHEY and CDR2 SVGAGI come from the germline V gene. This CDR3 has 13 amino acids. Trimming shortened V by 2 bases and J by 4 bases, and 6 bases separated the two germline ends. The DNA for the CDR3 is TGTGCCAGCAGTTACCGACCATACAATGAGCAGTTCTTC. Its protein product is CASSYRPYNEQFF.

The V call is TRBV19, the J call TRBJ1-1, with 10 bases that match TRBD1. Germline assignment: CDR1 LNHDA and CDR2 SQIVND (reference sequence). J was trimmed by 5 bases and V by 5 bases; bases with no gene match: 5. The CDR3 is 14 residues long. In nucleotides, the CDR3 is TGTGCCAGTAGTGGGACAGGGGCTGGAACTGAAGCTTTCTTT. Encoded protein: CASSGTGAGTEAFF. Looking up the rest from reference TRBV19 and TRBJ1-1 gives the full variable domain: DGGITQSPKYLFRKEGQNVTLSCEQNLNHDAMYWYRQDPGQGLRLIYYSQIVNDFQKGDIAEGYSVSREKKESFPLTVTSAQKNPTAFYLCASSGTGAGTEAFFGQGTRLTVV.

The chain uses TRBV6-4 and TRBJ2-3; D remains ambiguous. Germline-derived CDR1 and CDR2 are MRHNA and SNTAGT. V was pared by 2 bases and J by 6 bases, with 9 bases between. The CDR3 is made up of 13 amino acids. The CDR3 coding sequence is TGTGCCAGCAGTGACAGAGGATGGGATACGCAGTATTTT. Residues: CASSDRGWDTQYF.

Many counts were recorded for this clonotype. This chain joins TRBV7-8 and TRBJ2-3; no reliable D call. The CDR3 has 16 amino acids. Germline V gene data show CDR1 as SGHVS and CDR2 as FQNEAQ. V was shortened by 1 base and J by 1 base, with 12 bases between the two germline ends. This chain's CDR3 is CASSLEAGPRTDTQYF. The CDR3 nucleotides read TGTGCCAGCAGCTTAGAGGCCGGGCCACGCACAGATACGCAGTATTTT.

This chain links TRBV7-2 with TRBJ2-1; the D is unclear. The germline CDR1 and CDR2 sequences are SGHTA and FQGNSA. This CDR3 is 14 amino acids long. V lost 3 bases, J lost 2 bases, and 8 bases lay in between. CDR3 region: CASSFGFPYNEQFF. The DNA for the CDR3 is TGTGCCAGCAGCTTTGGCTTCCCCTACAATGAGCAGTTCTTC.

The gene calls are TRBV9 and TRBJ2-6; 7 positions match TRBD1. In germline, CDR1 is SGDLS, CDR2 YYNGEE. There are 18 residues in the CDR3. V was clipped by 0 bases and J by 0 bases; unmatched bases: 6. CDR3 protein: CASSVGQGPYSGANVLTF. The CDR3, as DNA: TGTGCCAGCAGCGTAGGACAGGGCCCGTACTCTGGGGCCAACGTCCTGACTTTC.

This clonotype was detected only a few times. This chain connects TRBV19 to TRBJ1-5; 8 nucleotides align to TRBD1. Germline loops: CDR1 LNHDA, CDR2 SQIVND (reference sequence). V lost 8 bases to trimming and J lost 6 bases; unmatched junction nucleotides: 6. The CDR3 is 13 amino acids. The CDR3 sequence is CASGGTGSQPQHF. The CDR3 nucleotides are TGTGCCAGTGGCGGGACAGGTAGTCAGCCCCAGCATTTT. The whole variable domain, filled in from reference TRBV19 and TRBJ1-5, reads DGGITQSPKYLFRKEGQNVTLSCEQNLNHDAMYWYRQDPGQGLRLIYYSQIVNDFQKGDIAEGYSVSREKKESFPLTVTSAQKNPTAFYLCASGGTGSQPQHFGDGTRLSIL.

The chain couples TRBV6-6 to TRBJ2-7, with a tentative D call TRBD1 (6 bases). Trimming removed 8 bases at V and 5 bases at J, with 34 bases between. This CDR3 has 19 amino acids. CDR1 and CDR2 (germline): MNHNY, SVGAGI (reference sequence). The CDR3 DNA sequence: TGTGCCAGCGTCCCCATTAACCCCCCAAAGAACAGGGCGGACAACGAGCAGTACTTC. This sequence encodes CASVPINPPKNRADNEQYF.

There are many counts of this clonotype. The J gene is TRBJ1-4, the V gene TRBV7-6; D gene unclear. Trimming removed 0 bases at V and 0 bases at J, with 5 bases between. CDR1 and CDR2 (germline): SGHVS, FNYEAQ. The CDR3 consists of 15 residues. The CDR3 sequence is CASSLAHATNEKLFF. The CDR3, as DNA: TGTGCCAGCAGCTTAGCGCACGCAACTAATGAAAAACTGTTTTTT.

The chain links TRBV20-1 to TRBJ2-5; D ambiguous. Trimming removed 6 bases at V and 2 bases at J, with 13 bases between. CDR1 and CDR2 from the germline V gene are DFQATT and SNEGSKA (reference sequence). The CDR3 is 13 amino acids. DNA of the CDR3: TGCAGTGCAGTTCGGACCCGGCAAGAGACCCAGTACTTC. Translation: CSAVRTRQETQYF.

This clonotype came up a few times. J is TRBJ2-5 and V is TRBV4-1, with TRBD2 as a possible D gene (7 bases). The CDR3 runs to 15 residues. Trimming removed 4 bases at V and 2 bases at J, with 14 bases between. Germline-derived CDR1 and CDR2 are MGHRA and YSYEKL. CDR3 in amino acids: CASSPGASGQETQYF. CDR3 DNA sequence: TGCGCCAGCAGCCCAGGGGCTAGCGGACAAGAGACCCAGTACTTC.

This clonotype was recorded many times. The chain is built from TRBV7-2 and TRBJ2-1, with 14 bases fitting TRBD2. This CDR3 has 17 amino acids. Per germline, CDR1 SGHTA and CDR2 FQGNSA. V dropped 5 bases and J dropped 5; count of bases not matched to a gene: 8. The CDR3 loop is CASSLRLAGGPNNEQFF. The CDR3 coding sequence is TGTGCCAGCAGCCTAAGACTAGCGGGGGGGCCAAACAATGAGCAGTTCTTC.

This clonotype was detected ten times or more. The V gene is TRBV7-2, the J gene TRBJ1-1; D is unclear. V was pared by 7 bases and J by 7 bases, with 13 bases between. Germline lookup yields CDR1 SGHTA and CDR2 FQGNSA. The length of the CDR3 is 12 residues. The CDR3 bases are TGTGCCAGCACCCCCTTTCAGATTGAAGCTTTCTTT. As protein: CASTPFQIEAFF.

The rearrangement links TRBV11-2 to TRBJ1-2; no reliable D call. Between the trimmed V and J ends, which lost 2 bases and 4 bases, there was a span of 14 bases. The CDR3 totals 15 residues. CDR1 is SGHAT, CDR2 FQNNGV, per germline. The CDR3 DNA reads TGTGCCAGCAGCTTACCCTGGGAGGAGGGCTATGGCTACACCTTC. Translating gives CASSLPWEEGYGYTF.

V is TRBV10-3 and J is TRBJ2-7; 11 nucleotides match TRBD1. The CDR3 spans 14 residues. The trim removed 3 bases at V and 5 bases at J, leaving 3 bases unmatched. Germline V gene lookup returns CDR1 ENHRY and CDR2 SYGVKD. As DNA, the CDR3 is TGTGCCATCAGTGAACCGGGACAGGGGGACGAGCAGTACTTC. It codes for CAISEPGQGDEQYF.

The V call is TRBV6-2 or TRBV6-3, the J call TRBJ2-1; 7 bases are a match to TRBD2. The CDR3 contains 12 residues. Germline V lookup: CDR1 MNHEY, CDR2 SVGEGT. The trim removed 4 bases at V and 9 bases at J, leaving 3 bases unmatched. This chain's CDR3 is CASSFIAGEQFF. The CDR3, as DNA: TGTGCCAGCAGTTTCATAGCGGGTGAGCAGTTCTTC.

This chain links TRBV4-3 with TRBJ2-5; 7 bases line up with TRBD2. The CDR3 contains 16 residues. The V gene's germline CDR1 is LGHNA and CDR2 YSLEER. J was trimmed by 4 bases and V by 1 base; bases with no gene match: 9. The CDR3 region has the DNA TGCGCCAGCAGCCAAGCAACTAGCGTTTATCGAGAGACCCAGTACTTC. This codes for CASSQATSVYRETQYF.

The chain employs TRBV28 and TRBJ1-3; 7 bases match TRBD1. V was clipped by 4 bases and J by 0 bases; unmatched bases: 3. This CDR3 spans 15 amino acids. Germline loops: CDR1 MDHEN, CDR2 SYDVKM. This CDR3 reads CASSSGDSSGNTIYF. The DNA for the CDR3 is TGTGCCAGCAGTTCGGGGGACAGCTCTGGAAACACCATATATTTT.

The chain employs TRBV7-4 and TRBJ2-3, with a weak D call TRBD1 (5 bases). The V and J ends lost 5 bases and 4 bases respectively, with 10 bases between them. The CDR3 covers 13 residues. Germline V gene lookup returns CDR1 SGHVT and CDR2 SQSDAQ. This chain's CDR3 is CASSPRVSDTQYF. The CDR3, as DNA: TGTGCCAGCAGCCCCAGGGTGTCAGATACGCAGTATTTT.

The CDR3 sequence: CASSLTGPLGNEQFF. Written as DNA, the CDR3 is TGTGCCAGCAGTTTAACAGGGCCCCTCGGCAATGAGCAGTTCTTC. The chain carries TRBV12-3 or TRBV12-4 and TRBJ2-1; weak D call: TRBD1 (6 bases). This CDR3 has 15 amino acids. Between the trimmed V and J ends, which lost 2 bases and 6 bases, there was a span of 14 bases.

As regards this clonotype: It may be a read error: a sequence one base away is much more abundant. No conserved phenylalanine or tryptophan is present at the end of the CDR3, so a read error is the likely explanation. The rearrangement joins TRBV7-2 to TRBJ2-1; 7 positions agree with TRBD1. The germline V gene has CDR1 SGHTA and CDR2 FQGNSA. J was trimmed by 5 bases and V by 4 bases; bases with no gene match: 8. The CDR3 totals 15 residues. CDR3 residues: CASSSVGQRDNEQFY. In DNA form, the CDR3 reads TGTGCCAGCAGCTCCGTGGGACAGAGAGACAATGAGCAGTTCTAC.

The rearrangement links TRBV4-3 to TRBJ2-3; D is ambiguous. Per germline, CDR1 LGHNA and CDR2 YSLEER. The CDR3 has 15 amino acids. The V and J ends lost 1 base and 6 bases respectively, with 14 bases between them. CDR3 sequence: CASSQASSRTDTQYF. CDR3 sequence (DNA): TGCGCCAGCAGCCAAGCATCCTCCCGGACCGATACGCAGTATTTT.

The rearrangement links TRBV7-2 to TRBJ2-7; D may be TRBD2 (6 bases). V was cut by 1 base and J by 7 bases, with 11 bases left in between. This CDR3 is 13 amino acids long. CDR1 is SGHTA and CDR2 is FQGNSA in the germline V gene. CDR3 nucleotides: TGTGCCAGCAGCTTAGGCCGGGAGTGGGAGCAGTACTTC. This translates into CASSLGREWEQYF. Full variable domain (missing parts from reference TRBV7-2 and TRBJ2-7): GAGVSQSPSNKVTEKGKDVELRCDPISGHTALYWYRQSLGQGLEFLIYFQGNSAPDKSGLPSDRFSAERTGGSVSTLTIQRTQQEDSAVYLCASSLGREWEQYFGPGTRLTVT.

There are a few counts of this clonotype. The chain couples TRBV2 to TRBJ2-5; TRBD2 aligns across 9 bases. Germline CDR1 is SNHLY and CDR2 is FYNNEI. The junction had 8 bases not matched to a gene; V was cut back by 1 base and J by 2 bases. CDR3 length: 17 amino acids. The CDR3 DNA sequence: TGTGCCAGCAGTGAAGAAGTTCTAGCGGGAAGACAAGAGACCCAGTACTTC. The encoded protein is CASSEEVLAGRQETQYF.

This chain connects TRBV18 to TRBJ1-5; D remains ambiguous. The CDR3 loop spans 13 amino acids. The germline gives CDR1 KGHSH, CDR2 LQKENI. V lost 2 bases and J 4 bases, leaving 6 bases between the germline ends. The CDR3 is CASSPTRNQPQHF. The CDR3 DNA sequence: TGTGCCAGCTCACCAACACGGAATCAGCCCCAGCATTTT.

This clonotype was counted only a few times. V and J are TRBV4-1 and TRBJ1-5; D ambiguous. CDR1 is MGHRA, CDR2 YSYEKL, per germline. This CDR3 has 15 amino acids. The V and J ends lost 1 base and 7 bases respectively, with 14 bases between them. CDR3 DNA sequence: TGCGCCAGCAGCCAAGTTACCGGGCTGGGGCAGCCCCAGCATTTT. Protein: CASSQVTGLGQPQHF.

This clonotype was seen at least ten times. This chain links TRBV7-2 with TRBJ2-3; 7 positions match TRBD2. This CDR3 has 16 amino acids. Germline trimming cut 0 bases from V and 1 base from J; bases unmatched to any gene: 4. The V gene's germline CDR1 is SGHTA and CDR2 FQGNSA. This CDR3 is CASSLAHGGGTDTQYF. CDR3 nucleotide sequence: TGTGCCAGCAGCTTAGCGCATGGGGGGGGCACAGATACGCAGTATTTT.